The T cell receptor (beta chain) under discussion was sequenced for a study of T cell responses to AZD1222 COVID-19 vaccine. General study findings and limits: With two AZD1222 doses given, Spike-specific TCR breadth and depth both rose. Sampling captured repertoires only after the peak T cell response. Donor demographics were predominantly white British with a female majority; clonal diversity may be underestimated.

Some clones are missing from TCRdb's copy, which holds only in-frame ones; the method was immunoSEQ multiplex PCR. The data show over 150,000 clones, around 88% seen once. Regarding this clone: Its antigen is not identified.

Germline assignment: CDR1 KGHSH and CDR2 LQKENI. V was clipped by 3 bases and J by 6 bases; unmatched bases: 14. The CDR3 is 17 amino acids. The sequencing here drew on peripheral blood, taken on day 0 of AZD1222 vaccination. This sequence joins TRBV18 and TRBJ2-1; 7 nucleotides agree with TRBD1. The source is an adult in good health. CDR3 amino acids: CASSPREPGTVRNEQFF. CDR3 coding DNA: TGTGCCAGCTCACCTCGAGAACCCGGGACAGTCCGCAATGAGCAGTTCTTC.